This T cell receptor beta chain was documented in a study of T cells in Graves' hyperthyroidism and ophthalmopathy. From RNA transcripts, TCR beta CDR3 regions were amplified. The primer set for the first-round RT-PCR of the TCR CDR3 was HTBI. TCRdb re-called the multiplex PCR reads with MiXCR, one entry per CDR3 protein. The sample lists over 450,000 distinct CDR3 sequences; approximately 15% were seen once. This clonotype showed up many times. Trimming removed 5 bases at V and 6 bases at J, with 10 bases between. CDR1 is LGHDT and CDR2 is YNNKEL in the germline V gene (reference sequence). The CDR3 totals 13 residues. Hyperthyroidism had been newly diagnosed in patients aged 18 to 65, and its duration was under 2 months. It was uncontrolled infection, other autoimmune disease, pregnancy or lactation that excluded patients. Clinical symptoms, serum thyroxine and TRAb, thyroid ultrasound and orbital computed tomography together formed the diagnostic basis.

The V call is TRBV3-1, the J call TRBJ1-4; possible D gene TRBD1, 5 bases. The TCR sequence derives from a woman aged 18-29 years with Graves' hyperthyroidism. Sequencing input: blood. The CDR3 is CASSGTGDEKLFF. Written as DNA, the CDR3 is TGTGCCAGCAGCGGTACAGGTGATGAAAAACTGTTTTTT.